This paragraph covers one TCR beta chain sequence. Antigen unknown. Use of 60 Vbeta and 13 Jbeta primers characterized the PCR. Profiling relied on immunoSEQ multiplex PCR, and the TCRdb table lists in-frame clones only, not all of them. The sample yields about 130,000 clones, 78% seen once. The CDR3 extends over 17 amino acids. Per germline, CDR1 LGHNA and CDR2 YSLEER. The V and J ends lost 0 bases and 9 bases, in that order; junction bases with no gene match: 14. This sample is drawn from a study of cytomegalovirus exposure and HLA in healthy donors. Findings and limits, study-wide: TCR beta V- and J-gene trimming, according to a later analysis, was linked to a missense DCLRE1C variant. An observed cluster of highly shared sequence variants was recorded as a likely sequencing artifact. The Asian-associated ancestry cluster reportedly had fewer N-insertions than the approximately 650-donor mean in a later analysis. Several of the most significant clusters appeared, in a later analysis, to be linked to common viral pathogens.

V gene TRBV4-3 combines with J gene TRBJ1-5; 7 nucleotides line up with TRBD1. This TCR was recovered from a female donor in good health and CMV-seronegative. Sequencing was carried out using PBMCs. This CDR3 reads CASSQDTDRKLVWPQHF. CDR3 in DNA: TGCGCCAGCAGCCAAGATACGGACAGGAAGCTTGTTTGGCCCCAGCATTTT.